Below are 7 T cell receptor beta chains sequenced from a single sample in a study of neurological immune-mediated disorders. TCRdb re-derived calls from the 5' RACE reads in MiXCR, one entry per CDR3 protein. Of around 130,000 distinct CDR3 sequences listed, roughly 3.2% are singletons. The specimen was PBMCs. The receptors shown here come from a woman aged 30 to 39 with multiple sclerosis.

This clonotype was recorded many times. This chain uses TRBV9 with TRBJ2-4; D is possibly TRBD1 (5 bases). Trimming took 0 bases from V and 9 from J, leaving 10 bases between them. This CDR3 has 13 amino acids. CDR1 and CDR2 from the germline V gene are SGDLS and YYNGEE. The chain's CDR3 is CASSVGQGTIQYF. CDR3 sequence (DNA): TGTGCCAGCAGCGTAGGCCAGGGTACCATTCAGTACTTC.

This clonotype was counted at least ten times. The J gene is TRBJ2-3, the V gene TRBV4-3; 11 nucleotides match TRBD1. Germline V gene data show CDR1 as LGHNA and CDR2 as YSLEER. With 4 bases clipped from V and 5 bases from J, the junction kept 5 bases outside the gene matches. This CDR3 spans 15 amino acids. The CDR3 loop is CASSRGQGAGDTQYF. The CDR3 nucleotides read TGCGCCAGCAGCCGCGGACAGGGGGCAGGAGATACGCAGTATTTT.

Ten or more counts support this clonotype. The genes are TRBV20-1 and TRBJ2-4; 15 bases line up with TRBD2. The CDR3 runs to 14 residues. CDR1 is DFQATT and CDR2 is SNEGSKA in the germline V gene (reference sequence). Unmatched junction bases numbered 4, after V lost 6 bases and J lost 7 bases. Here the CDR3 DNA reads TGCAGTGCCAAAGGGACTAGCGGGAGGAACATTCAGTACTTC. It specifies CSAKGTSGRNIQYF.

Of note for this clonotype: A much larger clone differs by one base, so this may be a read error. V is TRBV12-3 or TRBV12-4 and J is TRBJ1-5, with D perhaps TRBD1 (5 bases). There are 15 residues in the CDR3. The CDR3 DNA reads TGTGCCAGCAGAAAGACAGATTATAGCAATCAGCACCAGCATTTT. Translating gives CASRKTDYSNQHQHF.

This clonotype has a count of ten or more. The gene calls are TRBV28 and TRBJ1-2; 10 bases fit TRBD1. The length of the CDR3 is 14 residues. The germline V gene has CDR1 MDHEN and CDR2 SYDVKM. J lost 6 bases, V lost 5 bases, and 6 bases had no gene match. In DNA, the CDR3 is TGTGCCAGCAGTGTGACAGGGGGCTTGGATGGCTACACCTTC. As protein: CASSVTGGLDGYTF.

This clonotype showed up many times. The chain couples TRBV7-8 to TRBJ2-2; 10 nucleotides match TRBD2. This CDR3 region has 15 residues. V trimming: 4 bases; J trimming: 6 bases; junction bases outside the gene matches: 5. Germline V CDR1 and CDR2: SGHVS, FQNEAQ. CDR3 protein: CASSSSGRASGELFF. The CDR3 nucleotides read TGTGCCAGCAGCTCGAGCGGGAGGGCCTCCGGGGAGCTGTTTTTT.

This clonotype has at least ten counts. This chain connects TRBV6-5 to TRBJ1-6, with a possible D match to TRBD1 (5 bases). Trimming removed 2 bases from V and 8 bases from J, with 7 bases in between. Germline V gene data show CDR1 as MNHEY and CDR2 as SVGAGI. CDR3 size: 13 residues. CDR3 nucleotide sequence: TGTGCCAGCAGTTACCGGGGCGATTCACCCCTCCACTTT. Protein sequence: CASSYRGDSPLHF.